This T cell receptor beta chain was sequenced for a study of blood T cell repertoires in COVID-19. As for the study in general: T cells, B-cell-depleted T cells, or PBMCs provided the cDNA or gDNA that served as material.

Original methodology: Amplified reference gene primers provided the basis for estimating nucleated cell counts. Sequencing was performed with immunoSEQ multiplex PCR; in TCRdb, only in-frame clones are kept and a portion is missing. V, J and clone size are taken as reported in that table, and D and trimming were inferred from the DNA itself. The sample has 85,000 to 130,000 clones, 84% seen once. Germline V gene lookup returns CDR1 SGHVS and CDR2 FQNEAQ. The CDR3 extends over 15 amino acids. The V and J ends lost 4 bases and 5 bases respectively, with 17 bases between them. This chain uses TRBV7-8 with TRBJ1-2, with D maybe TRBD1 (5 bases). The TCR originated in a man aged 55 to 70 with acute or convalescent COVID-19. The sample taken for sequencing was peripheral blood. CDR3 sequence reads: CASSSNRFPNYGYTF. The CDR3 coding sequence is TGTGCCAGCAGCTCCAACAGGTTTCCCAATTATGGCTACACCTTC.